A single sample gave rise to the 28 T cell receptor beta chains below, sequenced in a study of T-cell reconstitution after alpha-beta-depleted transplantation in children. TCRbeta library construction was performed incorporating unique molecular identifiers. Using its own MiXCR run on the PCR reads, TCRdb lists one record per CDR3 protein. Of fewer than 150,000 distinct CDR3 sequences in the sample, around a tenth were seen once. This specimen was PBMCs, mostly from graft donor cells, taken 180 days after TCRalphabeta/CD19-depleted stem cell transplant. These receptors were collected from a girl in the first two years of life who had a stem cell transplant for combined immunodeficiency, so the T cells may come from the graft donor.

The rearrangement uses TRBV7-8 and TRBJ2-7; 10 bases agree with TRBD2. The CDR3 covers 17 residues. Germline CDR1 and CDR2: SGHVS and FQNEAQ. V was clipped by 4 bases and J by 2 bases; unmatched bases: 11. CDR3 in DNA: TGTGCCAGCAGCTATACAGTCGGACTAGCGGAGGCCTACGAGCAGTACTTC. Residues: CASSYTVGLAEAYEQYF.

The rearrangement links TRBV20-1 to TRBJ2-6; D gene unclear. The V and J ends lost 6 bases and 4 bases respectively, with 7 bases between them. In germline, CDR1 is DFQATT, CDR2 SNEGSKA (reference sequence). The CDR3 consists of 12 residues. This chain's CDR3 is CSAATGANVLTF. CDR3 nucleotides: TGCAGTGCCGCCACGGGGGCCAACGTCCTGACTTTC.

The sample holds a few counts of this clonotype. The gene calls are TRBV6-1 and TRBJ1-3, with 7 bases fitting TRBD1. This CDR3 has 15 residues. V dropped 5 bases and J dropped 3; count of bases not matched to a gene: 7. Germline V lookup: CDR1 MNHNS, CDR2 SASEGT. The CDR3 sequence is CASSTNRGFGNTIYF. The CDR3 bases are TGTGCCAGCAGTACAAACAGGGGTTTTGGAAACACCATATATTTT.

This rearrangement joins TRBV12-3 or TRBV12-4 to TRBJ2-7; 8 bases align to TRBD2. J lost 4 bases, V lost 3 bases, and 2 bases had no gene match. The CDR3 totals 13 residues. CDR3 sequence reads: CASSFSGTYEQYF. CDR3 coding DNA: TGTGCCAGCAGTTTTAGCGGGACTTACGAGCAGTACTTC.

The V call is TRBV5-1, the J call TRBJ2-7; D may be TRBD2 (6 bases). V was pared by 4 bases and J by 7 bases, with 18 bases between. This CDR3 contains 14 residues. In germline, CDR1 is SGHRS, CDR2 YFSETQ. The CDR3 DNA reads TGCGCCAGCAGCCCGGGGGTTGGGGATTCGGAGCAGTACTTC. Amino acid sequence: CASSPGVGDSEQYF. Full variable domain (outside the CDR3, taken from reference TRBV5-1 and TRBJ2-7): KAGVTQTPRYLIKTRGQQVTLSCSPISGHRSVSWYQQTPGQGLQFLFEYFSETQRNKGNFPGRFSGRQFSNSRSEMNVSTLELGDSALYLCASSPGVGDSEQYFGPGTRLTVT.

This clonotype was counted only a few times. The chain recombines TRBV18 with TRBJ2-3; a weak D match, TRBD1 (5 bases). In germline, CDR1 is KGHSH, CDR2 LQKENI. V lost 2 bases and J 3 bases, leaving 9 bases between the germline ends. The CDR3 totals 14 residues. Here the CDR3 DNA reads TGTGCCAGCTCACCAAGGCCAGGGACAGATACGCAGTATTTT. It encodes CASSPRPGTDTQYF.

The rearrangement links TRBV20-1 to TRBJ1-6, with 8 bases fitting TRBD1. The ends lost 3 bases at V and 9 bases at J; junction bases unmatched: 4. CDR3 length: 13 amino acids. Germline V gives CDR1 DFQATT, CDR2 SNEGSKA (reference sequence). CDR3 sequence reads: CSASKGTGSPLHF. The CDR3 nucleotides read TGCAGTGCTAGTAAGGGGACAGGTTCACCCCTCCACTTT.

The rearrangement uses TRBV12-3 or TRBV12-4 and TRBJ2-7, with D possibly TRBD1 on 6 matching bases. V was cut by 3 bases and J by 3 bases, with 9 bases left in between. The CDR3 has 13 amino acids. This chain's CDR3 is CASSFQTGYEQYF. CDR3 nucleotides: TGTGCCAGCAGTTTCCAGACAGGCTACGAGCAGTACTTC.

The chain joins TRBV6-5 to TRBJ1-1, with a weak D call TRBD1 (5 bases). Germline CDR1 is MNHEY and CDR2 is SVGAGI. CDR3 length: 15 residues. The V end lost 2 bases, the J end lost 1 base, and 11 bases lay between the germline ends. The CDR3 region is CASSYAGVRNTEAFF. CDR3 sequence (DNA): TGTGCCAGCAGTTACGCGGGGGTCCGGAACACTGAAGCTTTCTTT.

In its sample, this clonotype was seen a few times. This chain uses TRBV10-3 with TRBJ2-7, with D perhaps being TRBD1 or TRBD2 (7 bases each). The CDR3 totals 14 residues. V shed 7 bases and J shed 3 bases, with 16 bases lying between them. Germline V gene sequence: CDR1 ENHRY, CDR2 SYGVKD. DNA of the CDR3: TGTGCCATCAAAGGGGGGGGACAGATCTACGAGCAGTACTTC. This gives the protein CAIKGGGQIYEQYF.

The sample holds many counts of this clonotype. The rearrangement uses TRBV29-1 and TRBJ2-1, with 7 bases that match TRBD2. This CDR3 has 13 residues. Germline CDR1 is SQVTM and CDR2 is ANQGSEA. Trimming took 6 bases from V and 3 from J; bases not matched to a gene: 5. The CDR3 spells CSVIASGYNEQFF. The DNA of the CDR3 is TGCAGCGTGATAGCTAGCGGCTACAATGAGCAGTTCTTC.

This clonotype occurred once. A much bigger clone sits one base away, suggesting this may be a read error. This chain joins TRBV5-1 and TRBJ2-6; TRBD1 agrees at 9 bases. The CDR3 consists of 16 residues. Germline CDR1 and CDR2: SGHRS and YFSETQ. CDR3 amino acids: CASSLGTGAGANGLTF. DNA of the CDR3: TGCGCCAGCAGCTTGGGGACAGGGGCTGGGGCCAACGGCCTGACTTTC.

This clonotype showed up just a few times. J is TRBJ2-3 and V is TRBV7-2; 8 nucleotides align to TRBD2. From germline, CDR1 is SGHTA and CDR2 FQGNSA. V lost 4 bases, J lost 5 bases, and 5 bases stayed unmatched. CDR3 length equals 14 residues. CDR3 sequence (DNA): TGTGCCAGCAGCTCGGGACTAGTACAAGATACGCAGTATTTT. Protein: CASSSGLVQDTQYF.

The chain links TRBV10-3 to TRBJ2-1; 10 bases are a match to TRBD2. Germline assignment: CDR1 ENHRY and CDR2 SYGVKD. V shed 0 bases, J shed 1 base, and the junction held 3 bases outside the gene matches. This CDR3 region has 17 residues. Here the CDR3 DNA reads TGTGCCATCAGTGAGTCTAGCGGGGGGTTATCCTACAATGAGCAGTTCTTC. Its protein is CAISESSGGLSYNEQFF.

The chain links TRBV4-3 to TRBJ1-2, with D unresolved. CDR1 and CDR2 (germline): LGHNA, YSLEER. The CDR3 extends over 14 amino acids. Trimming cost V 4 bases and J 4 bases, with 13 bases left between them. CDR3 residues: CASSRGRPVYGYTF. The CDR3 DNA sequence: TGCGCCAGCAGCCGTGGACGGCCGGTCTATGGCTACACCTTC.

The table lists this clonotype with many counts. In nucleotides, the CDR3 is TGTGCCAGCAGTTATGGGGCATCCTCCTACGAGCAGTACTTC. Translation gives CASSYGASSYEQYF. The chain joins TRBV6-5 to TRBJ2-7; possible D gene TRBD1, 5 bases. Germline V lookup: CDR1 MNHEY, CDR2 SVGAGI. The V and J ends lost 3 bases and 0 bases respectively, with 9 bases between them. There are 14 residues in the CDR3.

This clonotype turned up a few times. V usage is TRBV20-1 and J usage is TRBJ2-3; D is unclear. The length of the CDR3 is 10 residues. The V gene's germline CDR1 is DFQATT and CDR2 SNEGSKA (reference sequence). V was trimmed by 6 bases and J by 6 bases, leaving 7 bases between them. This CDR3 reads CSAALDTQYF. In DNA, the CDR3 is TGCAGTGCCGCTCTGGATACGCAGTATTTT.

The chain employs TRBV24-1 and TRBJ2-1; TRBD2 aligns across 13 bases. V dropped 5 bases and J dropped 6; count of bases not matched to a gene: 9. Germline loops: CDR1 KGHDR, CDR2 SFDVKD. The length of the CDR3 is 17 residues. CDR3 residues: CATSVSGTSGKGNEQFF. The CDR3 coding sequence is TGTGCCACCAGTGTATCCGGGACTAGCGGGAAGGGCAATGAGCAGTTCTTC.

This clonotype came up a few times. The chain employs TRBV28 and TRBJ2-1; D may match TRBD1 or TRBD2 (6 bases each). Germline V CDR1 and CDR2: MDHEN, SYDVKM. The V end was cut by 6 bases, the J end by 0 bases, with 15 bases between. The CDR3 totals 16 residues. The CDR3 DNA is TGTGCCAGCAGGGTGCGAGGGGGGAGCTCCTACAATGAGCAGTTCTTC. Translating gives CASRVRGGSSYNEQFF.

This clonotype was seen a few times. The chain is built from TRBV5-1 and TRBJ1-4; D is possibly TRBD1 (6 bases). The length of the CDR3 is 16 residues. The germline V gene has CDR1 SGHRS and CDR2 YFSETQ. Trimming shortened V by 3 bases and J by 0 bases, and 12 bases separated the two germline ends. The CDR3 here is CASSSQGDATNEKLFF. The DNA of the CDR3 is TGCGCCAGCAGCTCACAGGGAGATGCAACTAATGAAAAACTGTTTTTT.

This rearrangement joins TRBV7-2 to TRBJ2-4; weak D call: TRBD2 (6 bases). V gave up 2 bases and J gave up 7 bases, with 18 bases separating them. Per the germline V gene, CDR1 is SGHTA and CDR2 is FQGNSA. The CDR3 length is 16 residues. The CDR3: CASSLFGGWRDNIQYF. Written as DNA, the CDR3 is TGTGCCAGCAGCTTATTTGGGGGGTGGCGGGACAACATTCAGTACTTC.

This clonotype came up many times. The rearrangement uses TRBV7-8 and TRBJ1-6; D ambiguous. The CDR3 extends over 13 amino acids. V shed 3 bases and J shed 8 bases, with 8 bases lying between them. Germline assignment: CDR1 SGHVS and CDR2 FQNEAQ. The CDR3 coding sequence is TGTGCCAGCAGCTTGCGGGGAGATTCACCCCTCCACTTT. This sequence encodes CASSLRGDSPLHF.

This clonotype was seen a handful of times. The chain joins TRBV27 to TRBJ2-7, with 8 bases matching TRBD1. J was trimmed by 3 bases and V by 6 bases; bases with no gene match: 7. CDR1 is MNHEY and CDR2 is SMNVEV in the germline V gene (reference sequence). The length of the CDR3 is 14 residues. CDR3 sequence (DNA): TGTGCCAGCAGCAGGACAGGGAAGGGCTACGAGCAGTACTTC. Translating it yields CASSRTGKGYEQYF.

This clonotype occurred a few times. The V call is TRBV7-2, the J call TRBJ1-2; D is uncertain. Per germline, CDR1 SGHTA and CDR2 FQGNSA. This CDR3 has 17 residues. The V end lost 2 bases, the J end lost 4 bases, and 20 bases lay between the germline ends. The CDR3: CASSLTAHQWAAYGYTF. CDR3 DNA: TGTGCCAGCAGCTTAACCGCCCATCAATGGGCGGCCTATGGCTACACCTTC.

J is TRBJ2-1 and V is TRBV20-1; 8 nucleotides match TRBD2. The germline CDR1 and CDR2 sequences are DFQATT and SNEGSKA (reference sequence). CDR3 size: 14 residues. V lost 2 bases and J lost 6; bases outside the gene matches: 6. DNA of the CDR3: TGCAGTGCTAGAAGCGGGAGTGGGGCCAATGAGCAGTTCTTC. Translating gives CSARSGSGANEQFF.

This rearrangement joins TRBV20-1 to TRBJ2-2; 7 bases align to TRBD2. Germline V gene data show CDR1 as DFQATT and CDR2 as SNEGSKA (reference sequence). CDR3 length: 17 amino acids. After removal of 5 bases from V and 5 bases from J, the junction contained 17 bases not matched to a gene. CDR3 DNA sequence: TGCAGTGCTGAATATGAAGCGGGACTACCTAGAACCGGGGAGCTGTTTTTT. Amino acid sequence: CSAEYEAGLPRTGELFF.

In its sample, this clonotype ranks as medium-sized. This chain links TRBV10-3 with TRBJ2-2; 8 bases line up with TRBD2. Trimming took 7 bases from V and 5 from J; bases not matched to a gene: 15. Germline CDR1 is ENHRY and CDR2 is SYGVKD. This CDR3 contains 17 residues. The CDR3 loop is CAITGRLAREGTGELFF. In nucleotides, the CDR3 is TGTGCCATCACAGGACGACTAGCTCGGGAGGGGACCGGGGAGCTGTTTTTT.

The chain employs TRBV5-1 and TRBJ1-2, with a tentative D call TRBD1 (5 bases). There are 16 residues in the CDR3. Germline loops: CDR1 SGHRS, CDR2 YFSETQ. V was cut by 0 bases and J by 4 bases, with 16 bases left in between. The CDR3 is CASSLEGHRDPYGYTF. In DNA, the CDR3 is TGCGCCAGCAGCTTGGAAGGACACCGGGATCCCTATGGCTACACCTTC.